Only one count was recorded for the clone carrying this T cell receptor beta chain. The antigen is unknown. The data were taken from a study of radiotherapy plus CTLA-4 blockade in lung cancer. At the level of the study: For approximately 17% of patients, objective responses occurred, and about 34% had disease control. Study observations and caveats: Early clonal dynamics of blood T cells, together with interferon-beta, were reported as the best response predictor. An expansion of tumor-derived TCR clones occurred in blood after radiotherapy plus ipilimumab.

The data were produced by immunoSEQ multiplex PCR, yet TCRdb's version contains in-frame clones alone and is incomplete. In the table there are tens of thousands of clones, 60% to 85% of which are singletons. With ipilimumab providing CTLA-4 blockade, focal radiation was administered to patients who had chemo-refractory metastatic non-small-cell lung cancer. The CDR3 is 16 residues long. J lost 0 bases, V lost 5 bases, and 8 bases had no gene match. Per the germline V gene, CDR1 is SNHLY and CDR2 is FYNNEI. The receptor comes from a human donor with non-small cell lung cancer who had a partial response to radiotherapy plus ipilimumab. Some clones in this sample may be carry-over from other donors' samples. V gene TRBV2 combines with J gene TRBJ2-7; 9 positions match TRBD1. The source material was peripheral blood, sampled from a patient treated with radiotherapy plus ipilimumab. The CDR3 region is CASSHDRGRGSYEQYF. The CDR3 coding sequence is TGTGCCAGCAGTCACGACAGGGGGAGGGGCTCCTACGAGCAGTACTTC.